The TCR beta chain under discussion was sequenced for a study of T cell repertoires in cytomegalovirus infection. This clonotype was seen ten or more times. Trimming cost V 5 bases and J 4 bases, with 17 bases left between them. In germline, CDR1 is SEHNR, CDR2 FQNEAQ (reference sequence). The CDR3 consists of 16 residues. TCRdb re-called the reads with MiXCR, one entry per CDR3 protein. Altogether roughly 190,000 distinct CDR3 sequences are present, about a tenth being singletons, with the ten largest covering about 5%. Material: PBMCs. The clonotype was recovered from a human donor in good health (CMV status not recorded). Some clones in this sample may be carry-over from other donors' samples. The gene calls are TRBV7-9 and TRBJ2-2; D remains ambiguous. The CDR3 DNA follows: TGTGCCAGCAGCCTAGGGCCCATCACAACCACCGGGGAGCTGTTTTTT. Its protein product is CASSLGPITTTGELFF.